A single sample is the source of the 17 T cell receptor beta chains below, sequenced in a study of control samples from healthy donors and cancer patients. Data came from immunoSEQ multiplex PCR; TCRdb stores just in-frame clones and leaves some out. This repertoire shows roughly 20,000 clones, about four fifths found once; its top ten account for 25% to 30%. Specimen: PBMCs. All receptors come from a man aged 80 or over with head and neck cancer.

This clone has just a few counts. The chain joins TRBV27 to TRBJ1-5, with D perhaps matching TRBD1 (6 bases). V lost 2 bases to trimming and J lost 6 bases, with 14 bases between them. This CDR3 spans 15 amino acids. CDR1 MNHEY and CDR2 SMNVEV come from the germline V gene (reference sequence). The CDR3 here is CASSLNSGVSQPQHF. DNA for the CDR3: TGTGCCAGCAGTTTAAACTCAGGGGTCAGTCAGCCCCAGCATTTT.

The V gene is TRBV9, the J gene TRBJ2-2; D assignment may be TRBD1 or TRBD2 (6 bases each). The CDR3 is 17 residues long. CDR1 is SGDLS, CDR2 YYNGEE, per germline. The V end was cut by 1 base, the J end by 0 bases, with 13 bases between. CDR3 amino acids: CASSVTGGPPNTGELFF. The CDR3 DNA is TGTGCCAGCAGCGTAACCGGGGGCCCCCCGAACACCGGGGAGCTGTTTTTT.

In DNA, the CDR3 is TGTGCCAGTAGCGATCCGGGACACTACTTCTCTGGGGCCAACGTCCTGACTTTC. This sequence encodes CASSDPGHYFSGANVLTF. V is TRBV19 and J is TRBJ2-6; maybe TRBD1 (6 bases). This CDR3 region has 18 residues. V gave up 6 bases and J gave up 0 bases, with 18 bases separating them. The germline V gene encodes CDR1 LNHDA and CDR2 SQIVND (reference sequence).

The CDR3 DNA reads TGTGCCAGCAGTTCGCAGGACAGGGGGCTAGAGACCCAGTACTTC. It is translated as CASSSQDRGLETQYF. The chain couples TRBV6-5 to TRBJ2-5; 11 bases align to TRBD1. CDR3 length: 15 residues. Germline CDR1 is MNHEY and CDR2 is SVGAGI. After removal of 4 bases from V and 4 bases from J, the junction contained 5 bases not matched to a gene.

The genes are TRBV7-9 and TRBJ1-5; D call uncertain. V was pared by 5 bases and J by 4 bases, with 12 bases between. CDR1 and CDR2 from the germline V gene are SEHNR and FQNEAQ (reference sequence). This CDR3 is built from 14 residues. CDR3 bases: TGTGCCAGCAGCCTGGGAGGGAATAATCAGCCCCAGCATTTT. Protein product: CASSLGGNNQPQHF. Using reference TRBV7-9 and TRBJ1-5 for the parts outside the CDR3, the full variable domain is DTGVSQNPRHKITKRGQNVTFRCDPISEHNRLYWYRQTLGQGPEFLTYFQNEAQLEKSRLLSDRFSAERPKGSFSTLEIQRTEQGDSAMYLCASSLGGNNQPQHFGDGTRLSIL.

The chain has TRBV5-1 and TRBJ2-5, with 8 bases fitting TRBD1. The V gene end was trimmed by 3 bases and the J gene end by 3 bases; junction bases not matched to a gene: 7. This CDR3 is built from 15 residues. Germline V gene lookup returns CDR1 SGHRS and CDR2 YFSETQ. The CDR3 spells CASSSLLTGEETQYF. CDR3 nucleotides: TGCGCCAGCAGCTCACTCCTGACAGGGGAAGAGACCCAGTACTTC.

This clone appeared a few times. This chain links TRBV15 with TRBJ1-1; unclear D gene. Looked up from germline, CDR1 is LNHNV and CDR2 is YYDKDF (reference sequence). This CDR3 has 14 amino acids. The V end lost 0 bases, the J end lost 11 bases, and 16 bases lay between the germline ends. The CDR3 reads CATSRDYVEDSAFF. CDR3 nucleotide sequence: TGTGCCACCAGCAGAGATTACGTGGAGGATTCGGCTTTCTTT. Combining the CDR3 with reference TRBV15 and TRBJ1-1 gives the whole variable domain DAMVIQNPRYQVTQFGKPVTLSCSQTLNHNVMYWYQQKSSQAPKLLFHYYDKDFNNEADTPDNFQSRRPNTSFCFLDIRSPGLGDTAMYLCATSRDYVEDSAFFGQGTRLTVV.

V gene TRBV9 combines with J gene TRBJ2-5; 11 bases are a match to TRBD2. V shed 2 bases and J 0 bases; nucleotides not matched to a gene: 6. Germline values: CDR1 SGDLS, CDR2 YYNGEE. The length of the CDR3 is 17 residues. The CDR3 here is CASSVGLAGGNQETQYF. CDR3 DNA sequence: TGTGCCAGCAGCGTCGGGCTAGCGGGGGGCAACCAAGAGACCCAGTACTTC. Combining the CDR3 with reference TRBV9 and TRBJ2-5 gives the whole variable domain DSGVTQTPKHLITATGQRVTLRCSPRSGDLSVYWYQQSLDQGLQFLIQYYNGEERAKGNILERFSAQQFPDLHSELNLSSLELGDSALYFCASSVGLAGGNQETQYFGPGTRLLVL.

This chain joins TRBV19 and TRBJ2-7; D ambiguous. This CDR3 region has 14 residues. V dropped 10 bases and J dropped 0 bases, with 16 bases sitting between them. Germline V gives CDR1 LNHDA, CDR2 SQIVND (reference sequence). CDR3 amino acids: CATSATLSSYEQYF. DNA of the CDR3: TGTGCCACCTCAGCGACTCTTAGCTCCTACGAGCAGTACTTC. Complete variable domain (other parts from reference TRBV19 and TRBJ2-7): DGGITQSPKYLFRKEGQNVTLSCEQNLNHDAMYWYRQDPGQGLRLIYYSQIVNDFQKGDIAEGYSVSREKKESFPLTVTSAQKNPTAFYLCATSATLSSYEQYFGPGTRLTVT.

This chain uses TRBV19 with TRBJ2-3; a weak D match, TRBD1 (6 bases). Germline V gene lookup returns CDR1 LNHDA and CDR2 SQIVND (reference sequence). The CDR3 totals 16 residues. Deletions cut 0 bases from V and 2 bases from J, with 12 bases between. This CDR3 is CASSIDRTAFTDTQYF. CDR3 sequence (DNA): TGTGCCAGTAGTATAGATCGGACAGCATTCACAGATACGCAGTATTTT.

The chain joins TRBV7-3 to TRBJ2-1; TRBD1 matches at 7 bases. Germline trimming cut 5 bases from V and 6 bases from J; bases unmatched to any gene: 4. This CDR3 is 13 amino acids long. CDR1 and CDR2 from the germline V gene are SGHTA and FQGTGA. CDR3 region: CASSTQGTNEQFF. The CDR3 DNA reads TGTGCCAGCAGCACACAGGGGACCAATGAGCAGTTCTTC.

J is TRBJ2-1 and V is TRBV9; no definite D call. Deletions cut 5 bases from V and 4 bases from J, with 13 bases between. The length of the CDR3 is 14 residues. Germline assignment: CDR1 SGDLS and CDR2 YYNGEE. This CDR3 is CASRPSAAYNEQFF. CDR3 nucleotide sequence: TGTGCCAGCAGACCCTCTGCTGCTTACAATGAGCAGTTCTTC.

The chain has TRBV7-9 and TRBJ2-2; 9 nucleotides agree with TRBD1. V trimming: 2 bases; J trimming: 1 base; junction bases outside the gene matches: 2. This CDR3 comprises 16 residues. Germline V gene lookup returns CDR1 SEHNR and CDR2 FQNEAQ (reference sequence). CDR3 DNA sequence: TGTGCCAGCAGCTTATTGGGACAGGGGAACACCGGGGAGCTGTTTTTT. It yields the protein CASSLLGQGNTGELFF.

This rearrangement joins TRBV29-1 to TRBJ2-7; possibly TRBD1 or TRBD2 for D (5 bases each). The CDR3 consists of 16 residues. Germline V CDR1 and CDR2: SQVTM, ANQGSEA. The V and J ends lost 4 bases and 5 bases respectively, with 24 bases between them. The CDR3 reads CSVAAGPWGLADEQYF. The CDR3 nucleotides are TGCAGCGTTGCGGCAGGACCTTGGGGGTTAGCTGACGAGCAGTACTTC.

The V gene is TRBV6-2 or TRBV6-3, the J gene TRBJ2-2; 11 bases match TRBD2. The junction had 8 bases not matched to a gene; V was cut back by 3 bases and J by 2 bases. The CDR3 length is 18 residues. Looked up from germline, CDR1 is MNHEY and CDR2 is SVGEGT. The CDR3 nucleotides read TGTGCCAGCAGTTATAGCCTTCTAGCGGGAGGCAACACCGGGGAGCTGTTTTTT. Translating gives CASSYSLLAGGNTGELFF.

About this clone itself: At one end the junction does not follow the germline gene, possibly because of a read error. The chain is built from TRBV4-1 and TRBJ1-2; perhaps TRBD1 as D (6 bases). The CDR3 extends over 13 amino acids. Germline V gene lookup returns CDR1 MGHRA and CDR2 YSYEKL. The CDR3 DNA reads TGCGCCCGCAGCCGGGGGGGCGGATATGGCTACACCTTC. This translates into CARSRGGGYGYTF.

In its sample, this clone was seen a few times. The chain is built from TRBV7-2 and TRBJ2-7; D might be TRBD2 (6 bases). The CDR3 extends over 13 amino acids. The V end was cut by 5 bases, the J end by 5 bases, with 13 bases between. From germline, CDR1 is SGHTA and CDR2 FQGNSA. CDR3 amino acids: CASSKGTVNEQYF. CDR3 bases: TGTGCCAGCAGCAAGGGGACTGTGAACGAGCAGTACTTC.